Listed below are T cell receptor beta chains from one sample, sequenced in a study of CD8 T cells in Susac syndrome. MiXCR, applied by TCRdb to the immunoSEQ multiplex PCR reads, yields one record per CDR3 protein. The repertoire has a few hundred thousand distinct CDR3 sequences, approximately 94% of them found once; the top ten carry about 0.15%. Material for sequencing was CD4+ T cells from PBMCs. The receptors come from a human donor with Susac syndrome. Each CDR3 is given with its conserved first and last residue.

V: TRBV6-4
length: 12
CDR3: CATYRGKIEQYF

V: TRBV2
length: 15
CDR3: CASYQPGHNYNEQFF

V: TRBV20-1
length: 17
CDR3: CSVGHLSSGLAKNIQYF

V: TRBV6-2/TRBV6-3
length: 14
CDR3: CASSYGVPLQTQYF

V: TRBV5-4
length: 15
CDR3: CASSRGADPQETQYF

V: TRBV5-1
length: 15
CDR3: CASSLSTGANSPLHF

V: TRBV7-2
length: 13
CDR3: CASSPLGTGPQHF

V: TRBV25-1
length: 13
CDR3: CASSKGLTPEQYF

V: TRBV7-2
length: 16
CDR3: CASSASKTGGTGELFF

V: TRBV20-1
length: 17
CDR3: CSARDIRQGPNTGELFF

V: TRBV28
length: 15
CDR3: CASSPGGRGNEKLFF

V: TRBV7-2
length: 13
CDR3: CASSSGQKYGYTF

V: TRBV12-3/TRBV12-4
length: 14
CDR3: CASSFSQGGQPQHF

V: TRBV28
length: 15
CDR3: CASSPPTLSYNEQFF

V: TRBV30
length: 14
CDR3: CAWSGGRGEYEQYF

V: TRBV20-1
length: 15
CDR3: CSARNGIPSGNTIYF

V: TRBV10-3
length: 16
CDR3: CAIGPGGVGGTDTQYF

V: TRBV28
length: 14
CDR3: CASSSGIRTGLKYF

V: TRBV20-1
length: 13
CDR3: CSVSGTARTEAFF

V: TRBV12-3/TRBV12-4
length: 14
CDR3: CASSPLINTGELFF

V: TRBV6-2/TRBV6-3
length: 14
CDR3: CASSYSMVGQPQHF

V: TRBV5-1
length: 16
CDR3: CASSLAATGGANEQFF

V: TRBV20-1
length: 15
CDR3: CSARDVASPEETQYF

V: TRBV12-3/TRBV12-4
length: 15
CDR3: CASSGPRLGNYGYTF

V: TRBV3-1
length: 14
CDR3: CASSLGQGTAGYTF

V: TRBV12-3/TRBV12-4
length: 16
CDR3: CASSFQAGTNTGELFF

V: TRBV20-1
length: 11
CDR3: CSAKSREKLFF

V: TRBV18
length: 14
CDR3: CASSPAQTNTEAFF

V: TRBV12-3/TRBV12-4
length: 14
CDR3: CASSSEADNQPQHF

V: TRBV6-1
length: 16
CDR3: CASSSPQGPNTGELFF

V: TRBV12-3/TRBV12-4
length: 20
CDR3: CASSFHRDGLAGGPYNEQFF

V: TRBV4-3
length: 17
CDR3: CASSQDSGGARGETQYF

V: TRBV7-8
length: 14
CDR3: CASRSLSPGNTIYF

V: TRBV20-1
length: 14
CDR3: CSGRDSQGDQPQHF

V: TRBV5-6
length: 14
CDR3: CASSLFQGENIQYF

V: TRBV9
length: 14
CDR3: CASSVEGSSYEQYF

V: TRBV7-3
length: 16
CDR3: CASSFEGSYSYNEQFF

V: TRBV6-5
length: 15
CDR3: CASSRQGATTDTQYF

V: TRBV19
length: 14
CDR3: CASSPRGSDTEAFF

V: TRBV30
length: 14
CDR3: CAWSESAASREQYF

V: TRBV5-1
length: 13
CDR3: CASRTDPNSPLHF

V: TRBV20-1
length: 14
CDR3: CSARDNSYNSPLHF

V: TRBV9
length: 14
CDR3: CASSGDVGGETQYF

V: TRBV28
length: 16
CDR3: CASSSPAPSSGNTIYF

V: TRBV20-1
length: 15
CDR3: CSARRAGGRSDTQYF